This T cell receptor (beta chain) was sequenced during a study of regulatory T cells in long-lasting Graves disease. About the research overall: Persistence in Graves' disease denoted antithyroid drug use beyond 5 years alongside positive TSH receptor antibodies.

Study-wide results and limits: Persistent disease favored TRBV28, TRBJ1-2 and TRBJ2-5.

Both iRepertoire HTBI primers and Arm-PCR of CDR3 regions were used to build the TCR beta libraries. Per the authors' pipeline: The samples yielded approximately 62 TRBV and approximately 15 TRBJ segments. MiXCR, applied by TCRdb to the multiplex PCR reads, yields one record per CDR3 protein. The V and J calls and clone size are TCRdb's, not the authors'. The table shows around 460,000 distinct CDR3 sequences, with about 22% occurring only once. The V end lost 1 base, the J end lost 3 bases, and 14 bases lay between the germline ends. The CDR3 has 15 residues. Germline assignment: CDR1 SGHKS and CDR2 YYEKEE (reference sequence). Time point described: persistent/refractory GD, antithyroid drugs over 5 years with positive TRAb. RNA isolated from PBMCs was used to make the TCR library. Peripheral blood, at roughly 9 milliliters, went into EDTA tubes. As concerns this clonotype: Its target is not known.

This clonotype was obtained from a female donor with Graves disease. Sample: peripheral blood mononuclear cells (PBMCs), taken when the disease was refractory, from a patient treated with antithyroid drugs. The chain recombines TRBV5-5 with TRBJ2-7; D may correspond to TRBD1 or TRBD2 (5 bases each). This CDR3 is CASSLPRDPNYEQYF. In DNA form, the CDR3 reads TGTGCCAGCAGCTTGCCTCGGGACCCAAACTACGAGCAGTACTTC. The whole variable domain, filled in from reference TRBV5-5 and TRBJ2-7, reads DAGVTQSPTHLIKTRGQQVTLRCSPISGHKSVSWYQQVLGQGPQFIFQYYEKEERGRGNFPDRFSARQFPNYSSELNVNALLLGDSALYLCASSLPRDPNYEQYFGPGTRLTVT.